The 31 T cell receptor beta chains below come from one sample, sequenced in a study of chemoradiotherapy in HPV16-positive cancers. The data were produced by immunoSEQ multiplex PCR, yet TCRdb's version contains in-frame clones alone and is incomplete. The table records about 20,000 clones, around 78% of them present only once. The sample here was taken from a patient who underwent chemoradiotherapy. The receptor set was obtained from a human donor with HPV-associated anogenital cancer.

The CDR3, as DNA: TGTGCCAGCAGCTTAGGAAGCAGCGGGAGTCGTACCGGGGAGCTGTTTTTT. It specifies CASSLGSSGSRTGELFF. The genes are TRBV11-2 and TRBJ2-2; 8 positions match TRBD2. Trimming at V came to 1 base and at J to 5 bases, leaving 9 bases not matched to a gene. The CDR3 sequence is 17 residues long. Germline CDR1 SGHAT, CDR2 FQNNGV.

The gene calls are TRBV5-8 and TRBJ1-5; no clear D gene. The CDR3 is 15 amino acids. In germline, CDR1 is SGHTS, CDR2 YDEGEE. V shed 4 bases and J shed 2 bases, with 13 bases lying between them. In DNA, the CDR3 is TGTGCCAGCAGCATTGGGTTACTGGGCAATCAGCCCCAGCATTTT. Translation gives CASSIGLLGNQPQHF.

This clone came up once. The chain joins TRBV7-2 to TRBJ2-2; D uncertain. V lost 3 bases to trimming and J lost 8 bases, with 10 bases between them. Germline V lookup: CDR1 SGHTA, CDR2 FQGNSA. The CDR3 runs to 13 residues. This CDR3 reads CASSLIGRGELFF. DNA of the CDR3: TGTGCCAGCAGCTTGATAGGTCGGGGGGAGCTGTTTTTT.

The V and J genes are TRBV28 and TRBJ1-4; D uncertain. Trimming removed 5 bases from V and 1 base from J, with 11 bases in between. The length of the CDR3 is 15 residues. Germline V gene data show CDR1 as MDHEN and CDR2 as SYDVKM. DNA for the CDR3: TGTGCCAGCAGTCCCATCGGCCAAACTAATGAAAAACTGTTTTTT. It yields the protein CASSPIGQTNEKLFF.

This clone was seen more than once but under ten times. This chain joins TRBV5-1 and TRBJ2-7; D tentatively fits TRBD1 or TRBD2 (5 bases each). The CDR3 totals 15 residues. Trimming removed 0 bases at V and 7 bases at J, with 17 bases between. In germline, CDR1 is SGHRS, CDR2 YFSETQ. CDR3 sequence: CASSLAPGREGEQYF. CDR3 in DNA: TGCGCCAGCAGCTTGGCACCGGGACGTGAAGGGGAGCAGTACTTC.

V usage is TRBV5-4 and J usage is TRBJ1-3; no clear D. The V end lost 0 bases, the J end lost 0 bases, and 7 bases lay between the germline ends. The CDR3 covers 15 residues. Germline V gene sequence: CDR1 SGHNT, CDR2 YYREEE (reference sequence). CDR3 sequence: CASSLAGYSGNTIYF. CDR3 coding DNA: TGTGCCAGCAGCTTGGCGGGCTACTCTGGAAACACCATATATTTT.

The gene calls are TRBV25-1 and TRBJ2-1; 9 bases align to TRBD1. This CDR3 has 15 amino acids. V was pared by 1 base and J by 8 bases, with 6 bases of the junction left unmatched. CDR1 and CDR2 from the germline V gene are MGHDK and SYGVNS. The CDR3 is CASSEFSDRGYEQFF. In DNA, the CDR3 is TGTGCCAGCAGTGAATTCAGTGACAGGGGGTATGAGCAGTTCTTC. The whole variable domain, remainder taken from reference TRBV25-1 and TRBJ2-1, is EADIYQTPRYLVIGTGKKITLECSQTMGHDKMYWYQQDPGMELHLIHYSYGVNSTEKGDLSSESTVSRIRTEHFPLTLESARPSHTSQYLCASSEFSDRGYEQFFGPGTRLTVL.

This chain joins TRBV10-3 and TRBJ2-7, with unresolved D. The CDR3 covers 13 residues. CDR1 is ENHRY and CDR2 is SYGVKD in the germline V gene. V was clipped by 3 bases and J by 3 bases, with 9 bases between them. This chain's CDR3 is CAISENNGYEQYF. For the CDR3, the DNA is TGTGCCATCAGTGAAAATAACGGCTACGAGCAGTACTTC.

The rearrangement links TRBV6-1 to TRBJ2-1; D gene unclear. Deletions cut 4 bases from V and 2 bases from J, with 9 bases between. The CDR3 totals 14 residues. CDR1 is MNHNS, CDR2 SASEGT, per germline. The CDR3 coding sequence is TGTGCCAGCAGTGGTATCGCCCCCTACAATGAGCAGTTCTTC. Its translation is CASSGIAPYNEQFF.

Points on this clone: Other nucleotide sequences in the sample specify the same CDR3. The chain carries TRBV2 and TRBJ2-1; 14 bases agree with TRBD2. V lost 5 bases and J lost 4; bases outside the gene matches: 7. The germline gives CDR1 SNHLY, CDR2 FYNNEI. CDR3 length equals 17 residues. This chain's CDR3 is CASSYSGLAGVYNEQFF. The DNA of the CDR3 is TGTGCCAGCAGTTACTCGGGACTAGCGGGAGTATACAATGAGCAGTTCTTC.

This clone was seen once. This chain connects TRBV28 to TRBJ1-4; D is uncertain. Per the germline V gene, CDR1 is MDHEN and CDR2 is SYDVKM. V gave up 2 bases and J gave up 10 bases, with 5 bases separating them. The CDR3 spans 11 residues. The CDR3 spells CASSLERKLFF. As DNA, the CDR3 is TGTGCCAGCAGTTTAGAGAGAAAACTGTTTTTT.

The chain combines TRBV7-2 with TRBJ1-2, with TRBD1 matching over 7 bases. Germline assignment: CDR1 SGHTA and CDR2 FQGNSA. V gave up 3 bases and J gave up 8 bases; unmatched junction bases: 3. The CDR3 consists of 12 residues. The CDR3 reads CASSLGQQGYTF. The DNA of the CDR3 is TGTGCCAGCAGCTTGGGACAGCAAGGCTACACCTTC. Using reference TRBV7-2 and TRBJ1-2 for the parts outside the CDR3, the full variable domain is GAGVSQSPSNKVTEKGKDVELRCDPISGHTALYWYRQSLGQGLEFLIYFQGNSAPDKSGLPSDRFSAERTGGSVSTLTIQRTQQEDSAVYLCASSLGQQGYTFGSGTRLTVV.

CDR3 sequence reads: CASSSLPYGGERHQPQHF. The CDR3 nucleotides read TGTGCCAGCAGTTCCCTCCCCTACGGGGGGGAAAGGCATCAGCCCCAGCATTTT. This rearrangement joins TRBV28 to TRBJ1-5; D might be TRBD1 (5 bases). This CDR3 is 18 amino acids long. The V end lost 4 bases, the J end lost 5 bases, and 24 bases lay between the germline ends. Germline V lookup: CDR1 MDHEN, CDR2 SYDVKM. The complete variable domain, with remaining parts taken from reference TRBV28 and TRBJ1-5, reads DVKVTQSSRYLVKRTGEKVFLECVQDMDHENMFWYRQDPGLGLRLIYFSYDVKMKEKGDIPEGYSVSREKKERFSLILESASTNQTSMYLCASSSLPYGGERHQPQHFGDGTRLSIL.

The CDR3 is CASSLEAGKVKLFF. CDR3 in DNA: TGCGCCAGCAGCTTGGAGGCGGGGAAAGTAAAACTGTTTTTT. V usage is TRBV5-1 and J usage is TRBJ1-4; unclear D gene. Germline V gene sequence: CDR1 SGHRS, CDR2 YFSETQ. This CDR3 has 14 amino acids. V dropped 0 bases and J dropped 10 bases, with 13 bases sitting between them.

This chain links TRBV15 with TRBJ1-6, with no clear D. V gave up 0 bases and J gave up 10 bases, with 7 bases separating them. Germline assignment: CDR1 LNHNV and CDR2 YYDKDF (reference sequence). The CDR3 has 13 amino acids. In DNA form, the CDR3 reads TGTGCCACCAGCAGAGATCCCGGGTCACCCCTCCACTTT. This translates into CATSRDPGSPLHF.

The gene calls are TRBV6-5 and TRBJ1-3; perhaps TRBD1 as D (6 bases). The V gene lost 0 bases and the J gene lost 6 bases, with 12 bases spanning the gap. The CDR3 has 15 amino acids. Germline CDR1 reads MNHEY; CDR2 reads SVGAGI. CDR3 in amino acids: CASSYSSAGANTIYF. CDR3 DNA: TGTGCCAGCAGTTACTCGAGCGCGGGGGCAAACACCATATATTTT.

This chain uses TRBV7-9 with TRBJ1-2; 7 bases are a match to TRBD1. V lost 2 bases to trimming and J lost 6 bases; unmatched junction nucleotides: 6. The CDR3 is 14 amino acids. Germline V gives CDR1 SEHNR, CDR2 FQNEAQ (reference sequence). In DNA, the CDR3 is TGTGCCAGCAGCTTACGGACAGGAGGAGATGGCTACACCTTC. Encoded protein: CASSLRTGGDGYTF.

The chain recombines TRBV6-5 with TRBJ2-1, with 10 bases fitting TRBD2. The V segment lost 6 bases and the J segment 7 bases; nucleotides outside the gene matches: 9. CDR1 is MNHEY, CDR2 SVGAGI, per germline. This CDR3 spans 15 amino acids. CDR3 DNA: TGTGCCAGCAGCCCCAGCGGGGGGGTTGGGAATGAGCAGTTCTTC. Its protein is CASSPSGGVGNEQFF.

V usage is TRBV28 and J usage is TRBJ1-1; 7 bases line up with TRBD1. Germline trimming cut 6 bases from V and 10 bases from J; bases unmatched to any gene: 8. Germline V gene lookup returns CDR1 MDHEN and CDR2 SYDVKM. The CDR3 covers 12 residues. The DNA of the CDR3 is TGTGCCAGCAGGACCCCGGGACAGTCAGCTTTCTTT. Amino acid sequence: CASRTPGQSAFF. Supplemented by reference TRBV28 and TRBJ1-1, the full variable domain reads DVKVTQSSRYLVKRTGEKVFLECVQDMDHENMFWYRQDPGLGLRLIYFSYDVKMKEKGDIPEGYSVSREKKERFSLILESASTNQTSMYLCASRTPGQSAFFGQGTRLTVV.

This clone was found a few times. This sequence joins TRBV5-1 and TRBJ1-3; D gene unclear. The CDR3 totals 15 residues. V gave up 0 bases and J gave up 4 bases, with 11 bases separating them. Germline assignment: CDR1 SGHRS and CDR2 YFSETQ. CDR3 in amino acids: CASSLEGVSGNTIYF. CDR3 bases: TGCGCCAGCAGCTTGGAGGGAGTCTCCGGAAACACCATATATTTT.

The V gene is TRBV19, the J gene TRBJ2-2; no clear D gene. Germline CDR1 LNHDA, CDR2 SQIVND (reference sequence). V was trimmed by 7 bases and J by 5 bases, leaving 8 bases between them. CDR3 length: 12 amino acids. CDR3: CASIRETGELFF. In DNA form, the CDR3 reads TGTGCCAGTATAAGGGAAACCGGGGAGCTGTTTTTT.

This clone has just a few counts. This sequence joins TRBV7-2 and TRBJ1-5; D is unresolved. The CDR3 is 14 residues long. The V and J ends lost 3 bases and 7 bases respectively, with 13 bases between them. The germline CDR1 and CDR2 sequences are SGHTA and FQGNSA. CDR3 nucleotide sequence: TGTGCCAGCAGCTTCGACTCCCCCCGACAGCCCCAGCATTTT. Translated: CASSFDSPRQPQHF.

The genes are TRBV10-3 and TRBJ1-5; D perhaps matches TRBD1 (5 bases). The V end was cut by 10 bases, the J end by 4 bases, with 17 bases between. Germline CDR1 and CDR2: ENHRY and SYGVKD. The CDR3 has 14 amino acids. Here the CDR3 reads CATQGGTSNQPQHF. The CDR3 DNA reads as TGTGCCACTCAAGGAGGGACTTCTAATCAGCCCCAGCATTTT.

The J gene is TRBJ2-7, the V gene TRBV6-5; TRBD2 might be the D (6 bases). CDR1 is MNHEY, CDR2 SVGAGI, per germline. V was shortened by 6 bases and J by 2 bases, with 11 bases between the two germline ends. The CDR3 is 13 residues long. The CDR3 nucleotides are TGTGCCAGCAGGCGGGGTCTTACCTACGAGCAGTACTTC. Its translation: CASRRGLTYEQYF.

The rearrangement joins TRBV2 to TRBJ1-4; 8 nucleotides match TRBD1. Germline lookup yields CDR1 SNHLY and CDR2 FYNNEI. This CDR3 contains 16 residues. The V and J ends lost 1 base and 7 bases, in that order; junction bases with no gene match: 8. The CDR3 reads CASSEGWTGIVEKLFF. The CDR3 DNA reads TGTGCCAGCAGTGAAGGTTGGACAGGGATTGTTGAAAAACTGTTTTTT.

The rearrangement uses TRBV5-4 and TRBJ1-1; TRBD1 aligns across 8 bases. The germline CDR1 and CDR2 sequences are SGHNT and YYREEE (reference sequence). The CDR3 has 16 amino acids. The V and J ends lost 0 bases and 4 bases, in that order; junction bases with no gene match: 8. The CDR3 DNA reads TGTGCCAGCAGCTTGGACCAGGGGGCGTTCAGCACTGAAGCTTTCTTT. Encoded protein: CASSLDQGAFSTEAFF.

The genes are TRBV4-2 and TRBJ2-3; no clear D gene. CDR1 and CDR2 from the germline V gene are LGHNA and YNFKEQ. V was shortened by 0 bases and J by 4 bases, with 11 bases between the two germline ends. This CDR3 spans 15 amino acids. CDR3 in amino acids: CASSQDWKTSDTQYF. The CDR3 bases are TGTGCCAGCAGCCAAGACTGGAAGACATCAGATACGCAGTATTTT.

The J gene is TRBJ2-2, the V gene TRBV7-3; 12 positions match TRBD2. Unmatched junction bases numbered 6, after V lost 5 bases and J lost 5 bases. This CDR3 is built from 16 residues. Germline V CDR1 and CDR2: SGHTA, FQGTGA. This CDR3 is CASSLGLAGRTGELFF. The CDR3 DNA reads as TGTGCCAGCAGCCTCGGACTAGCGGGACGTACCGGGGAGCTGTTTTTT.

CDR3 nucleotides: TGTGCCAGCAGCCCCGGACTTAACACCGGGGAGCTGTTTTTT. Translation: CASSPGLNTGELFF. This chain uses TRBV7-2 with TRBJ2-2, with a tentative D call TRBD2 (5 bases). Germline CDR1 SGHTA, CDR2 FQGNSA. V was pared by 5 bases and J by 2 bases, with 9 bases between. CDR3 length: 14 amino acids.

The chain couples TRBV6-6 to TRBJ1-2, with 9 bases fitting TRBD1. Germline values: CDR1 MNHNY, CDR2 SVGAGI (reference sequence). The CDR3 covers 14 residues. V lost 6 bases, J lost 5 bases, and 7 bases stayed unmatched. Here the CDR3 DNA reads TGTGCCAGCAGATTGGGACAGGGCAAATATGGCTACACCTTC. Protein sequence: CASRLGQGKYGYTF.

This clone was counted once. CDR3 in DNA: TGTGCCAGCAGCCTGATATCCGGACTCACAGATACGCAGTATTTT. Encoded protein: CASSLISGLTDTQYF. The chain combines TRBV7-9 with TRBJ2-3, with D possibly being TRBD2 (5 bases). Germline CDR1 SEHNR, CDR2 FQNEAQ (reference sequence). Trimming removed 5 bases at V and 2 bases at J, with 14 bases between. The CDR3 sequence is 15 residues long.